This T cell receptor (beta chain) was sequenced for a study of cytotoxic CD8 clonotypes in ibrutinib-treated CLL. Overall study context: By median roughly 5.5 years, 12 had progressed and some 14 stayed remitted; responses had been 2 complete and some 25 partial.

The sequencing depth, 1 in 200,000 to 1 in 1 million T cells, was the target. Clones were read by immunoSEQ multiplex PCR, and TCRdb kept only the in-frame ones, dropping some. In the table there are about 160,000 clones, about 88% of which are singletons. Study results and limitations: Clonality was elevated at ibrutinib response and had returned toward baseline at progression. Clonality at baseline surpassed age-matched healthy donors and tracked circulating CD8+ T-cell counts.

Trimming at V came to 2 bases and at J to 2 bases, leaving 2 bases not matched to a gene. The V gene's germline CDR1 is SGHTA and CDR2 FQGTGA. The CDR3 runs 16 residues. Points on this clone: Its antigen remains unknown.

The source material was PBMCs, sampled at disease progression, from a patient treated with ibrutinib. The J gene is TRBJ2-2, the V gene TRBV7-3; 10 nucleotides align to TRBD1. This clonotype was sampled from a human donor with chronic lymphocytic leukemia. CDR3 coding DNA: TGTGCCAGCAGCTTATGGACAGGGGGAAACACCGGGGAGCTGTTTTTT. Amino acid sequence: CASSLWTGGNTGELFF.